The clone carrying this TCR beta chain came up a few times. Memory CD4+ cells were defined as CD4+CD45RO+CD25-. Germline V gene data show CDR1 as MGHRA and CDR2 as YSYEKL. The CDR3 is 15 residues long. Trimming removed 2 bases from V and 5 bases from J, with 12 bases in between. TCRdb ran MiXCR on the 5' RACE reads and lists one entry per CDR3 protein. The sample lists approximately 30,000 distinct CDR3 sequences; roughly 24% were seen once. The chain recombines TRBV4-1 with TRBJ2-2, with D perhaps assigned TRBD1 or TRBD2 (5 bases each). The sample consisted of memory CD4+ T cells sorted from blood. Documented subset: memory CD4+ T cells, CD4+CD45RO+CD25-. The sequence came from a female donor with breast cancer. CDR3 residues: CASSQTGTSTGELFF. Written as DNA, the CDR3 is TGCGCCAGCAGCCAAACCGGGACCTCGACCGGGGAGCTGTTTTTT.